This is a list of T cell receptor beta chains from one sample in a study of blood T cell repertoires in COVID-19. TCRdb's copy holds only in-frame clones and misses some; the assay was immunoSEQ multiplex PCR. The sample has over 150,000 clones; roughly 84% are singletons. The specimen sequenced was peripheral blood. The receptors originated from an older man with active or convalescent COVID-19. CDR3s include the opening cysteine and the closing phenylalanine or tryptophan. D genes are given only for firm matches. The size of a clone is reported for some rows only, either as once, few or many, or as a class for expanded clones.

abundance	j_gene	d_gene	v_gene	CDR3aa	CDR3nt
-	TRBJ2-5	TRBD1	TRBV29-1	CSVPRTGTGWGETQYF	TGCAGCGTCCCCCGGACCGGGACAGGGTGGGGAGAGACCCAGTACTTC
-	TRBJ2-2	-	TRBV5-1	CASSLGRDSTNTGELFF	TGCGCCAGCAGCTTGGGGAGGGACAGCACGAACACCGGGGAGCTGTTTTTT
-	TRBJ2-6	-	TRBV4-1	CASSQAGTGANVLTF	TGCGCCAGCAGCCAAGCGGGTACTGGGGCCAACGTCCTGACTTTC
once	TRBJ2-3	-	TRBV27	CASSLQGHSDTQYF	TGTGCCAGCAGTTTACAGGGGCACTCAGATACGCAGTATTTT
-	TRBJ2-2	-	TRBV19	CASTGTGAPFANTGELFF	TGTGCCAGTACAGGAACGGGAGCACCGTTCGCGAACACCGGGGAGCTGTTTTTT
-	TRBJ1-2	-	TRBV28	CASSYEPNYGYTF	TGTGCCAGCAGTTATGAGCCGAACTATGGCTACACCTTC
-	TRBJ2-1	TRBD2	TRBV7-2	CASSRLAGINNEQFF	TGTGCCAGCAGCAGACTAGCGGGTATCAACAATGAGCAGTTCTTC
-	TRBJ1-1	TRBD1	TRBV4-1	CASSPRGGSRGTEAFF	TGCGCCAGCAGCCCTAGAGGGGGCTCCCGAGGGACTGAAGCTTTCTTT
-	TRBJ1-4	-	TRBV30	CAWSLTDFFNEKLFF	TGTGCCTGGAGCCTGACAGACTTTTTTAATGAAAAACTGTTTTTT
once	TRBJ1-2	-	TRBV7-8	CASSFSALYGYTF	TGTGCCAGCAGCTTTTCCGCGCTCTATGGCTACACCTTC